These 19 T cell receptor beta chains originate from one sample sequenced in a study of OX40 agonist ivuxolimab in advanced cancers. Library preparation was by the immunoSEQ multiplex PCR assay. As stored in TCRdb, this immuneACCESS dataset retains in-frame rearrangements with V and J assigned. A fraction of the clones does not appear; measured against another copy, unresolved V genes explain less than half of the discrepancy, and the remainder lacks a known reason. The sample contains around 30,000 clones, approximately 80% of them found a single time. The ten largest clones capture around 2.5% of the sample. The sequences come from CD4+ or CD8+ T cells sorted from blood, collected in a trial of the OX40 agonist ivuxolimab. The receptor source for this set is an adult with an advanced solid tumor such as melanoma, head and neck, liver or kidney cancer.

The V and J genes are TRBV28 and TRBJ1-2; D is ambiguous. From germline, CDR1 is MDHEN and CDR2 SYDVKM. Between the trimmed V and J ends, which lost 8 bases and 4 bases, there was a span of 8 bases. The CDR3 has 11 amino acids. The CDR3 region is CASSWGYGYTF. Here the CDR3 DNA reads TGTGCCAGCTCCTGGGGCTATGGCTACACCTTC.

This clone was seen a few times. The V gene is TRBV11-3, the J gene TRBJ2-5; 9 positions match TRBD2. The CDR3 has 15 residues. The V segment lost 5 bases and the J segment 5 bases; nucleotides outside the gene matches: 9. Germline V gene data show CDR1 as SGHNT and CDR2 as YENEEA. This chain's CDR3 is CASSPRAGGRETQYF. CDR3 DNA: TGTGCCAGCAGCCCCCGAGCGGGAGGCAGGGAGACCCAGTACTTC. The entire variable domain, with the rest obtained from reference TRBV11-3 and TRBJ2-5, is as follows: EAGVVQSPRYKIIEKKQPVAFWCNPISGHNTLYWYLQNLGQGPELLIRYENEEAVDDSQLPKDRFSAERLKGVDSTLKIQPAELGDSAVYLCASSPRAGGRETQYFGPGTRLLVL.

CDR3 DNA sequence: TGTGCCAGCAGCTTTGGTCGGACACCATACCAAGAGACCCAGTACTTC. It translates to CASSFGRTPYQETQYF. J is TRBJ2-5 and V is TRBV7-9, with a weak D call TRBD1 (5 bases). CDR1 and CDR2 from the germline V gene are SEHNR and FQNEAQ (reference sequence). V was trimmed by 3 bases and J by 0 bases, leaving 14 bases between them. The length of the CDR3 is 16 residues.

This sequence joins TRBV5-3 and TRBJ1-2; D is ambiguous. TRBV5-3 is designated an ORF whose function remains uncertain. CDR3 length: 14 amino acids. V was pared by 0 bases and J by 5 bases, with 11 bases between. This CDR3 reads CARSLERVRYGYTF. CDR3 in DNA: TGTGCCAGAAGCTTGGAGCGAGTAAGGTATGGCTACACCTTC.

The gene calls are TRBV9 and TRBJ2-2; TRBD1 matches at 9 bases. V lost 3 bases to trimming and J lost 7 bases; unmatched junction nucleotides: 7. CDR1 and CDR2 (germline): SGDLS, YYNGEE. CDR3 length: 15 amino acids. CDR3: CASSESGQGYGELFF. DNA of the CDR3: TGTGCCAGCAGCGAGTCGGGACAGGGATACGGGGAGCTGTTTTTT.

A single count supports this clone. The CDR3 reads CASSALTGVRGNTIYF. The CDR3 nucleotides read TGTGCCAGCAGCGCGCTGACAGGGGTACGTGGAAACACCATATATTTT. J is TRBJ1-3 and V is TRBV7-2; 8 bases fit TRBD1. The CDR3 covers 16 residues. Per the germline V gene, CDR1 is SGHTA and CDR2 is FQGNSA. V lost 5 bases and J lost 3; bases outside the gene matches: 9.

This chain links TRBV30 with TRBJ1-5; D is perhaps TRBD1 (5 bases). The germline V gene has CDR1 GTSNPN and CDR2 SVGIG (reference sequence). The CDR3 loop spans 14 amino acids. Trimming left V 0 bases short and J 3 bases short, with 9 bases between. CDR3 in DNA: TGTGCCTGGAGTGTGGGGGGGAACAATCAGCCCCAGCATTTT. Translated, it gives CAWSVGGNNQPQHF.

Only one count was recorded for this clone. The genes are TRBV7-9 and TRBJ2-3; D unclear. V was shortened by 3 bases and J by 0 bases, with 7 bases between the two germline ends. Germline loops: CDR1 SEHNR, CDR2 FQNEAQ (reference sequence). CDR3 size: 14 residues. CDR3 sequence (DNA): TGTGCCAGCAGCTTGGCCAGGAGCACAGATACGCAGTATTTT. Protein product: CASSLARSTDTQYF.

This clone showed up just once. The chain couples TRBV6-6 to TRBJ1-2, with 7 bases aligning to TRBD1. J gave up 5 bases and V 6 bases, and 12 bases lay outside the gene matches. Germline loops: CDR1 MNHNY, CDR2 SVGAGI (reference sequence). CDR3 length: 15 residues. The CDR3 DNA is TGTGCCAGCAGCCCCAGGGGGGGAGGTCTATATGGCTACACCTTC. As protein: CASSPRGGGLYGYTF.

In its sample, this clone ranks as medium-sized. The chain is built from TRBV27 and TRBJ2-2; TRBD1 is a possible D gene (5 bases). Germline CDR1 and CDR2: MNHEY and SMNVEV (reference sequence). V dropped 5 bases and J dropped 9 bases, with 22 bases sitting between them. This CDR3 region has 16 residues. The CDR3 DNA sequence: TGTGCCAGCAGTCCTCGGACATCCGGGCTGAGCCGGGAGCTGTTTTTT. This encodes CASSPRTSGLSRELFF.

The V call is TRBV4-3, the J call TRBJ2-2; D is undetermined. This CDR3 region has 12 residues. V was cut by 4 bases and J by 6 bases, with 6 bases left in between. Germline V gene data show CDR1 as LGHNA and CDR2 as YSLEER. The CDR3 is CASSPHAGELFF. The DNA of the CDR3 is TGCGCCAGCAGCCCCCATGCCGGGGAGCTGTTTTTT.

J is TRBJ2-5 and V is TRBV18, with D hard to call. V was cut by 2 bases and J by 3 bases, with 16 bases left in between. The germline V gene encodes CDR1 KGHSH and CDR2 LQKENI. This CDR3 spans 16 amino acids. The CDR3 DNA reads as TGTGCCAGCTCACCAGGCGAGTTGCGGTTCGAAGAGACCCAGTACTTC. Protein: CASSPGELRFEETQYF.

This sequence joins TRBV7-9 and TRBJ2-3; 12 nucleotides align to TRBD2. The CDR3 runs to 18 residues. V dropped 5 bases and J dropped 5; count of bases not matched to a gene: 14. The germline gives CDR1 SEHNR, CDR2 FQNEAQ (reference sequence). The DNA of the CDR3 is TGTGCCAGCAGCAGAACCCTAGCGGGAGGGGGCAAGGAAGATACGCAGTATTTT. This codes for CASSRTLAGGGKEDTQYF.

This clone was detected once. The chain recombines TRBV29-1 with TRBJ1-2; no reliable D call. The V and J ends lost 3 bases and 4 bases respectively, with 9 bases between them. The germline gives CDR1 SQVTM, CDR2 ANQGSEA. The CDR3 covers 12 residues. DNA for the CDR3: TGCAGCGTTGATCAGGACTCCTATGGCTACACCTTC. This codes for CSVDQDSYGYTF. The full variable domain, with the rest looked up from reference TRBV29-1 and TRBJ1-2, is SAVISQKPSRDICQRGTSLTIQCQVDSQVTMMFWYRQQPGQSLTLIATANQGSEATYESGFVIDKFPISRPNLTFSTLTVSNMSPEDSSIYLCSVDQDSYGYTFGSGTRLTVV.

This clone was seen a few times. This sequence joins TRBV5-1 and TRBJ2-3, with D unresolved. Looked up from germline, CDR1 is SGHRS and CDR2 is YFSETQ. The CDR3 has 15 amino acids. V lost 4 bases to trimming and J lost 3 bases, with 15 bases between them. The CDR3 DNA reads TGCGCCAGCAGCAAGGGAAACCTAAGGACAGATACGCAGTATTTT. Encoded protein: CASSKGNLRTDTQYF.

This chain connects TRBV7-8 to TRBJ2-2; possibly TRBD1 or TRBD2 for D (6 bases each). The V gene's germline CDR1 is SGHVS and CDR2 FQNEAQ. The V end lost 8 bases, the J end lost 4 bases, and 14 bases lay between the germline ends. The CDR3 is 14 amino acids. The chain's CDR3 is CASLRGEPTGELFF. The CDR3 DNA sequence: TGTGCCAGCCTAAGGGGGGAGCCCACCGGGGAGCTGTTTTTT.

V usage is TRBV7-2 and J usage is TRBJ2-1; D not resolved. Per the germline V gene, CDR1 is SGHTA and CDR2 is FQGNSA. The CDR3 consists of 15 residues. V lost 0 bases, J lost 0 bases, and 6 bases lay in between. DNA of the CDR3: TGTGCCAGCAGCTTAGCGTTCGGCTCCTACAATGAGCAGTTCTTC. Protein product: CASSLAFGSYNEQFF. Using reference TRBV7-2 and TRBJ2-1 for the parts outside the CDR3, the full variable domain is GAGVSQSPSNKVTEKGKDVELRCDPISGHTALYWYRQSLGQGLEFLIYFQGNSAPDKSGLPSDRFSAERTGGSVSTLTIQRTQQEDSAVYLCASSLAFGSYNEQFFGPGTRLTVL.

This chain connects TRBV5-4 to TRBJ1-4; the match to TRBD1 covers 10 bases. The CDR3 spans 15 residues. The germline CDR1 and CDR2 sequences are SGHNT and YYREEE (reference sequence). Trimming removed 1 base from V and 10 bases from J; junction bases left unmatched: 7. CDR3 protein: CASSLPGQGTGKLFF. CDR3 nucleotides: TGTGCCAGCAGCTTGCCGGGACAGGGGACAGGAAAACTGTTTTTT. The entire variable domain, with the rest obtained from reference TRBV5-4 and TRBJ1-4, is as follows: ETGVTQSPTHLIKTRGQQVTLRCSSQSGHNTVSWYQQALGQGPQFIFQYYREEENGRGNFPPRFSGLQFPNYSSELNVNALELDDSALYLCASSLPGQGTGKLFFGSGTQLSVL.

This clone was recorded only once. The genes are TRBV19 and TRBJ1-1; tentatively, D is TRBD1 (6 bases). V lost 7 bases to trimming and J lost 2 bases, with 11 bases between them. CDR3 size: 13 residues. Germline assignment: CDR1 LNHDA and CDR2 SQIVND (reference sequence). The CDR3 DNA reads TGTGCCAGTACTACGGACAGAAACACTGAAGCTTTCTTT. Its translation is CASTTDRNTEAFF.